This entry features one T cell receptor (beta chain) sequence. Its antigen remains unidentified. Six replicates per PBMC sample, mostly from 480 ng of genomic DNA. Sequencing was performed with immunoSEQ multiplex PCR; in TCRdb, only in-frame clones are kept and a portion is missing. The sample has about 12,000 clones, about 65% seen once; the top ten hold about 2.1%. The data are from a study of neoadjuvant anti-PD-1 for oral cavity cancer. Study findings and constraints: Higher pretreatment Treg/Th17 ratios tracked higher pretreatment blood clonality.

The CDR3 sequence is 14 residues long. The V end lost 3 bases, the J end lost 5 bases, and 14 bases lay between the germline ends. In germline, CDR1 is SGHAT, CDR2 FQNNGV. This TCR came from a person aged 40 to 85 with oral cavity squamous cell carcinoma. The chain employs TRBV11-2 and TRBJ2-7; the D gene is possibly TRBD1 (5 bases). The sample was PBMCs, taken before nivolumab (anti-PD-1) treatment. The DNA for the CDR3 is TGTGCCAGCAGCTTCGCAGGGTCGATCCACGAGCAGTACTTC. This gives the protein CASSFAGSIHEQYF. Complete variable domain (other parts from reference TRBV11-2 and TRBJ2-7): EAGVAQSPRYKIIEKRQSVAFWCNPISGHATLYWYQQILGQGPKLLIQFQNNGVVDDSQLPKDRFSAERLKGVDSTLKIQPAKLEDSAVYLCASSFAGSIHEQYFGPGTRLTVT.